Sequencing of this TCR beta chain was carried out in a study of T cells in Graves' hyperthyroidism and ophthalmopathy. V gave up 11 bases and J gave up 7 bases; unmatched junction bases: 12. CDR3 size: 13 residues. Germline CDR1 MNHEY, CDR2 SMNVEV (reference sequence). Template material for amplifying TCR beta CDR3 regions consisted of RNA transcripts. In the first-round RT-PCR of the TCR CDR3, the HTBI primer set was used. TCRdb independently ran MiXCR on the multiplex PCR reads; one entry per CDR3 protein. The table records more than 300,000 distinct CDR3 sequences, roughly 14% of them present only once. This clonotype was detected many times.

The gene calls are TRBV27 and TRBJ1-2; 8 positions agree with TRBD1. This TCR came from a woman younger than 45 with Graves' hyperthyroidism. Sequencing was performed on blood. In nucleotides, the CDR3 is TGTGCCTCACAGACCGGGACAGGCGCTGGCTACACCTTC. Amino acids: CASQTGTGAGYTF.